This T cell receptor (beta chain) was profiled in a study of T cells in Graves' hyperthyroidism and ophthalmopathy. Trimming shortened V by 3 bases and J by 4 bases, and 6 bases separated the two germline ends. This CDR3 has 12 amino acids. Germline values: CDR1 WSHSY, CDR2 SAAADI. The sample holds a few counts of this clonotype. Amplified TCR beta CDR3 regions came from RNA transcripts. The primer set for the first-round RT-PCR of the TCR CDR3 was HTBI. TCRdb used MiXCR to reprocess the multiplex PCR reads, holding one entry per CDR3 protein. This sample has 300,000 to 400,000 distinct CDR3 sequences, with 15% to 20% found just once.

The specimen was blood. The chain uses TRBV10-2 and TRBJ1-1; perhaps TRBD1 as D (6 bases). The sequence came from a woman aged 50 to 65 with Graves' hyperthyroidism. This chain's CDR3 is CASSEQGTEAFF. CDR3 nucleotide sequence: TGCGCCAGCAGTGAACAGGGCACTGAAGCTTTCTTT.